A selection of T cell receptor beta chains follows, all from one sample in a study of T-cell memory formation after mild COVID-19. TCRdb ran MiXCR on the 5' RACE reads and lists one entry per CDR3 protein. The sample shows around 220,000 distinct CDR3 sequences, over 15% of them seen only once. The source material was PBMCs or a T cell subset sorted from them (not recorded which). The source of these receptors is a young man who had mild COVID-19 (a few samples of this study predate the infection). Cell type and time point are not known. Both conserved end residues are part of each CDR3. A D gene is named only where the DNA matches it firmly. Some rows mark clone size as missing; the rest say once, few, many or name a class of expanded clone.

. few 15 TRBJ2-2 TRBV9 CASSVGGSNTGELFF TGTGCCAGCAGCGTTGGGGGCTCGAACACCGGGGAGCTGTTTTTT
TRBD1 . 13 TRBJ2-7 TRBV6-5 CASGDRVYYEQYF TGTGCCAGCGGGGACAGGGTATACTACGAGCAGTACTTC
TRBD1 . 14 TRBJ1-3 TRBV10-3 CAIRRTGSGNTIYF TGTGCCATCAGGAGGACAGGGTCTGGAAACACCATATATTTT
. . 14 TRBJ2-7 TRBV7-2 CASSLASRGLEQYF TGTGCCAGCAGCTTAGCGTCTCGGGGCCTGGAGCAGTACTTC
TRBD2 many 15 TRBJ2-5 TRBV20-1 CSALTSGTYQETQYF TGCAGTGCGCTGACTAGCGGGACGTACCAAGAGACCCAGTACTTC
. . 15 TRBJ1-5 TRBV5-1 CASSLAPGNNQPQHF TGCGCCAGCAGCTTGGCCCCGGGGAACAATCAGCCCCAGCATTTT
TRBD1 few 15 TRBJ1-5 TRBV20-1 CSALGQGGRHQPQHF TGCAGTGCTCTGGGACAGGGGGGCAGGCATCAGCCCCAGCATTTT
TRBD2 . 18 TRBJ2-2 TRBV7-2 CASSLGPASGGNTGELFF TGTGCCAGCAGCTTAGGCCCGGCTAGCGGGGGGAACACCGGGGAGCTGTTTTTT
. . 15 TRBJ1-2 TRBV3-1 CASSQIQAPGNGYTF TGTGCCAGCAGCCAAATACAGGCCCCCGGGAATGGCTACACCTTC
TRBD1 . 13 TRBJ2-5 TRBV29-1 CSGGAGTGATQYF TGCAGCGGGGGGGCCGGGACAGGGGCGACCCAGTACTTC
. many 14 TRBJ2-3 TRBV12-3/TRBV12-4 CASSVDSPSGTQYF TGTGCCAGCAGCGTTGACAGCCCAAGCGGTACGCAGTATTTT
TRBD1 . 14 TRBJ1-2 TRBV19 CASIPGQNFYGYTF TGTGCCAGTATCCCGGGACAGAACTTTTATGGCTACACCTTC
. . 13 TRBJ1-5 TRBV2 CASTPLGQPPQHF TGTGCCAGCACCCCGCTGGGGCAGCCGCCCCAGCATTTT
. . 12 TRBJ2-2 TRBV2 CASSVGTRELFF TGTGCCAGCAGTGTTGGGACAAGGGAGCTGTTTTTT
. many 13 TRBJ1-6 TRBV12-3/TRBV12-4 CASSWTRTSPLHF TGTGCCAGCAGTTGGACGAGGACTTCACCCCTCCACTTT
. few 11 TRBJ2-7 TRBV7-2 CASSLSIEQYF TGTGCCAGCAGCTTATCTATCGAGCAGTACTTC
TRBD1 . 15 TRBJ1-1 TRBV28 CASSLSGQGGGEAFF TGTGCCAGCAGTTTATCTGGACAGGGAGGGGGTGAAGCTTTCTTT
. few 13 TRBJ2-5 TRBV29-1 CSVEGAVQETQYF TGCAGCGTTGAAGGGGCGGTACAAGAGACCCAGTACTTC
. . 14 TRBJ2-5 TRBV20-1 CSARALRDQETQYF TGCAGTGCTAGGGCGCTGAGAGATCAAGAGACCCAGTACTTC